Below, 27 T cell receptor beta chains from the same sample are listed, as sequenced in a study of blood T cell repertoires in COVID-19. The data were produced by immunoSEQ multiplex PCR, yet TCRdb's version contains in-frame clones alone and is incomplete. Here the sample spans 150,000 to 250,000 clones, roughly 82% being singletons. The sequenced material came from PBMCs or T cells enriched from blood (not recorded which). Receptors originate from a man aged 35 to 55 who had recovered from COVID-19.

The sample holds one count of this clone. This sequence joins TRBV3-1 (or the pseudogene TRBV3-2) and TRBJ2-5; D is unclear. Germline loops: CDR1 LGHDT, CDR2 YNNKEL (reference sequence). V was cut by 0 bases and J by 6 bases, with 5 bases left in between. This CDR3 is built from 12 residues. The CDR3: CASSQETQTQYF. Written as DNA, the CDR3 is TGTGCCAGCAGCCAAGAAACACAGACCCAGTACTTC.

The CDR3 is CASSSIPGFGGEQFF. The CDR3 DNA is TGTGCCAGCAGCTCCATCCCCGGATTTGGAGGTGAGCAGTTCTTC. The V gene is TRBV7-2, the J gene TRBJ2-1, with D maybe TRBD2 (5 bases). CDR3 length: 15 residues. Germline loops: CDR1 SGHTA, CDR2 FQGNSA. The V end lost 4 bases, the J end lost 9 bases, and 19 bases lay between the germline ends.

The chain joins TRBV6-5 to TRBJ1-6; 12 bases line up with TRBD1. In germline, CDR1 is MNHEY, CDR2 SVGAGI. The CDR3 consists of 16 residues. V gave up 6 bases and J gave up 7 bases; unmatched junction bases: 7. The DNA for the CDR3 is TGTGCCAGCAGCTACCACGGGACAGGGGGCAATTCACCCCTCCACTTT. This translates into CASSYHGTGGNSPLHF.

This chain joins TRBV19 and TRBJ1-1; 7 bases fit TRBD1. Germline CDR1 and CDR2: LNHDA and SQIVND (reference sequence). Trimming removed 7 bases from V and 0 bases from J; junction bases left unmatched: 5. The CDR3 spans 14 residues. CDR3 loop: CASTNRGMNTEAFF. The CDR3, as DNA: TGTGCCAGTACCAACAGGGGTATGAACACTGAAGCTTTCTTT.

The chain carries TRBV2 and TRBJ1-5; D remains unclear. CDR3 length equals 14 residues. Germline V lookup: CDR1 SNHLY, CDR2 FYNNEI. With 0 bases removed from V and 1 base from J, the gap between germline ends came to 4 bases. CDR3 amino acids: CASSEAQSNQPQHF. The CDR3 region has the DNA TGTGCCAGCAGTGAAGCGCAGAGCAATCAGCCCCAGCATTTT.

The chain carries TRBV3-1 (or the pseudogene TRBV3-2) and TRBJ1-5, with D possibly TRBD1 on 5 matching bases. The germline CDR1 and CDR2 sequences are LGHDT and YNNKEL (reference sequence). The CDR3 contains 15 residues. V shed 1 base and J shed 0 bases, with 7 bases lying between them. In nucleotides, the CDR3 is TGTGCCAGCAGCCAAGGGGGGGTTAGCAATCAGCCCCAGCATTTT. This gives the protein CASSQGGVSNQPQHF.

This rearrangement joins TRBV27 to TRBJ2-1; TRBD2 aligns across 8 bases. V lost 6 bases to trimming and J lost 1 base; unmatched junction nucleotides: 5. Germline-derived CDR1 and CDR2 are MNHEY and SMNVEV (reference sequence). The CDR3 has 15 residues. CDR3 in DNA: TGTGCCAGCAGACGGGAGGGGGGGTCCTACAATGAGCAGTTCTTC. Translation: CASRREGGSYNEQFF.

The CDR3 sequence: CASSSLTAPAGGPGANVLTF. CDR3 bases: TGTGCCAGCAGTTCCCTTACGGCCCCCGCGGGAGGGCCTGGGGCCAACGTCCTGACTTTC. This chain links TRBV28 with TRBJ2-6, with 9 bases identical to TRBD2. CDR3 length: 20 amino acids. V lost 4 bases, J lost 2 bases, and 15 bases stayed unmatched. Germline values: CDR1 MDHEN, CDR2 SYDVKM.

This chain joins TRBV5-5 and TRBJ1-2, with 9 bases identical to TRBD1. The CDR3 sequence is 15 residues long. The V segment lost 4 bases and the J segment 7 bases; nucleotides outside the gene matches: 11. The germline V gene has CDR1 SGHKS and CDR2 YYEKEE (reference sequence). The chain's CDR3 is CASSPGQGLGGGYTF. CDR3 DNA: TGTGCCAGCAGCCCGGGACAGGGTTTAGGCGGTGGCTACACCTTC. Filled out from reference TRBV5-5 and TRBJ1-2, the complete variable domain reads DAGVTQSPTHLIKTRGQQVTLRCSPISGHKSVSWYQQVLGQGPQFIFQYYEKEERGRGNFPDRFSARQFPNYSSELNVNALLLGDSALYLCASSPGQGLGGGYTFGSGTRLTVV.

The genes are TRBV9 and TRBJ2-2, with TRBD2 matching 7 bases. J gave up 5 bases and V 5 bases, and 9 bases lay outside the gene matches. The CDR3 runs 15 residues. Per germline, CDR1 SGDLS and CDR2 YYNGEE. This chain's CDR3 is CASSSPSGITGELFF. The CDR3 nucleotides are TGTGCCAGCAGTAGTCCTAGCGGAATTACCGGGGAGCTGTTTTTT. The full variable domain, with the rest looked up from reference TRBV9 and TRBJ2-2, is DSGVTQTPKHLITATGQRVTLRCSPRSGDLSVYWYQQSLDQGLQFLIQYYNGEERAKGNILERFSAQQFPDLHSELNLSSLELGDSALYFCASSSPSGITGELFFGEGSRLTVL.

The CDR3 coding sequence is TGTGCCAGCAGCTTGGGGGCCAGGGTGGTGGAGACCCAGTACTTC. Protein: CASSLGARVVETQYF. The rearrangement uses TRBV5-8 and TRBJ2-5; the D gene is possibly TRBD1 (5 bases). V was shortened by 0 bases and J by 5 bases, with 14 bases between the two germline ends. The germline V gene encodes CDR1 SGHTS and CDR2 YDEGEE. The CDR3 runs 15 residues.

The chain employs TRBV30 and TRBJ2-6; a weak D match, TRBD2 (5 bases). The CDR3 is 14 amino acids. Between the trimmed V and J ends, which lost 5 bases and 0 bases, there was a span of 8 bases. Germline V CDR1 and CDR2: GTSNPN, SVGIG (reference sequence). CDR3 region: CAWEDYSGANVLTF. DNA for the CDR3: TGTGCCTGGGAAGACTACTCTGGGGCCAACGTCCTGACTTTC.

The chain recombines TRBV28 with TRBJ1-4; possibly TRBD1 for D (6 bases). The CDR3 totals 16 residues. The V and J ends lost 2 bases and 4 bases respectively, with 14 bases between them. Germline-derived CDR1 and CDR2 are MDHEN and SYDVKM. This CDR3 is CASSLAVTGYNEKLFF. The CDR3 DNA reads TGTGCCAGCAGTTTAGCTGTTACAGGGTATAATGAAAAACTGTTTTTT.

This clone has a handful of counts. The chain has TRBV18 and TRBJ1-1, with 8 bases that match TRBD1. The CDR3 loop spans 16 amino acids. Germline V CDR1 and CDR2: KGHSH, LQKENI. The V and J ends lost 1 base and 2 bases, in that order; junction bases with no gene match: 6. CDR3 sequence (DNA): TGTGCCAGCTCACCACTTGAGACAGGGGTTAACACTGAAGCTTTCTTT. It codes for CASSPLETGVNTEAFF.

This rearrangement joins TRBV28 to TRBJ2-1, with TRBD1 identical over 9 bases. The V segment lost 5 bases and the J segment 5 bases; nucleotides outside the gene matches: 4. The CDR3 has 14 amino acids. Germline V gives CDR1 MDHEN, CDR2 SYDVKM. DNA of the CDR3: TGTGCCAGCAGTCCGGGGGACAGGGACAATGAGCAGTTCTTC. It yields the protein CASSPGDRDNEQFF.

This sequence joins TRBV28 and TRBJ2-1; weak D call: TRBD2 (6 bases). Germline lookup yields CDR1 MDHEN and CDR2 SYDVKM. The CDR3 is made up of 16 amino acids. V dropped 8 bases and J dropped 0 bases, with 17 bases sitting between them. CDR3 loop: CASGTPSEISYNEQFF. The DNA of the CDR3 is TGTGCCAGCGGGACCCCTAGCGAGATCTCCTACAATGAGCAGTTCTTC.

V usage is TRBV5-6 and J usage is TRBJ1-6; maybe TRBD1 (6 bases). V was pared by 4 bases and J by 3 bases, with 20 bases between. The length of the CDR3 is 18 residues. Germline V lookup: CDR1 SGHDT, CDR2 YYEEEE. In nucleotides, the CDR3 is TGTGCCAGCAGCCCCAACCGTCAGGGGAGGGACTATAATTCACCCCTCCACTTT. Translated, it gives CASSPNRQGRDYNSPLHF.

The chain carries TRBV4-3 and TRBJ1-1; D is possibly TRBD1 (5 bases). The V gene lost 0 bases and the J gene lost 11 bases, with 13 bases spanning the gap. From germline, CDR1 is LGHNA and CDR2 YSLEER. The CDR3 spans 13 residues. The CDR3 DNA sequence: TGCGCCAGCAGCCAAGAATTGTGGGGGGGGGCTTTCTTT. This sequence encodes CASSQELWGGAFF.

The chain combines TRBV2 with TRBJ2-2; 10 bases are a match to TRBD2. CDR1 and CDR2 (germline): SNHLY, FYNNEI. The J segment lost 2 bases and the V segment lost 6 bases, leaving 12 bases of the junction unmatched. CDR3 size: 18 residues. CDR3 in amino acids: CASSYSSGSEFNTGELFF. As DNA, the CDR3 is TGTGCCAGCAGCTACTCTAGCGGGAGCGAATTCAACACCGGGGAGCTGTTTTTT.

V is TRBV7-2 and J is TRBJ2-2; D unclear. This CDR3 has 15 residues. Between the trimmed V and J ends, which lost 1 base and 1 base, there was a span of 7 bases. Germline V gene data show CDR1 as SGHTA and CDR2 as FQGNSA. CDR3 residues: CASSLGAVNTGELFF. The CDR3 nucleotides read TGTGCCAGCAGCTTAGGGGCTGTGAACACCGGGGAGCTGTTTTTT.

The gene calls are TRBV5-1 and TRBJ2-5, with 9 bases that match TRBD1. The CDR3 has 14 amino acids. The ends lost 4 bases at V and 2 bases at J; junction bases unmatched: 3. Germline CDR1 reads SGHRS; CDR2 reads YFSETQ. CDR3 in amino acids: CASSTGQGQETQYF. In nucleotides, the CDR3 is TGCGCCAGCAGCACAGGACAGGGGCAAGAGACCCAGTACTTC.

The rearrangement uses TRBV19 and TRBJ2-2, with D perhaps matching TRBD1 (6 bases). The V end was cut by 1 base, the J end by 5 bases, with 8 bases between. This CDR3 contains 14 residues. CDR1 and CDR2 from the germline V gene are LNHDA and SQIVND (reference sequence). CDR3 nucleotide sequence: TGTGCCAGTAGTATAGCACAGGGAACCGGGGAGCTGTTTTTT. This translates into CASSIAQGTGELFF.

In this sample, this clone turned up a few times. The CDR3 sequence is CASSVGLAGGIDTGELFF. The CDR3 DNA is TGTGCCAGCAGCGTAGGACTAGCGGGAGGGATTGACACCGGGGAGCTGTTTTTT. The J gene is TRBJ2-2, the V gene TRBV9; 14 nucleotides line up with TRBD2. V shed 0 bases, J shed 3 bases, and the junction held 4 bases outside the gene matches. CDR3 length equals 18 residues. Germline V CDR1 and CDR2: SGDLS, YYNGEE.

The rearrangement links TRBV4-1 to TRBJ2-1, with D possibly being TRBD2 (5 bases). Germline V CDR1 and CDR2: MGHRA, YSYEKL. This CDR3 has 16 residues. V was clipped by 2 bases and J by 0 bases, with 11 bases between them. CDR3: CASSQSAASSYNEQFF. The CDR3 nucleotides are TGCGCCAGCAGCCAATCAGCGGCCAGCTCCTACAATGAGCAGTTCTTC.

The genes are TRBV4-1 and TRBJ2-2; perhaps TRBD1 as D (8 bases). CDR1 and CDR2 from the germline V gene are MGHRA and YSYEKL. V lost 4 bases and J lost 6, with 18 bases in between. The CDR3 covers 16 residues. CDR3 bases: TGCGCCAGCAGCCGACCACGGACAGGGAGGGCCGGGGAGCTGTTTTTT. Protein: CASSRPRTGRAGELFF.

On this clone itself: One end of the junction is discordant with germline, which a read error may explain. For the CDR3, the DNA is TGCGCCAGCTGCTTGGAGGCGGGGGCGGGAAATTCACCCCTCCACTTT. Translating it yields CASCLEAGAGNSPLHF. The chain joins TRBV5-1 to TRBJ1-6, with D perhaps matching TRBD1 (6 bases). The CDR3 has 16 amino acids. Germline lookup yields CDR1 SGHRS and CDR2 YFSETQ.

This clone appeared a few times. This chain joins TRBV6-5 and TRBJ1-1; 7 bases align to TRBD1. Losses at the gene ends were 6 bases for V and 0 bases for J; bases not matched to a gene: 4. This CDR3 spans 14 amino acids. The germline V gene has CDR1 MNHEY and CDR2 SVGAGI. The CDR3 loop is CASSSTGLNTEAFF. CDR3 DNA: TGTGCCAGCAGCTCGACAGGGCTGAACACTGAAGCTTTCTTT.